This is a list of T cell receptor beta chains from one sample in a study of cytomegalovirus exposure and HLA in healthy donors. TCRdb keeps only in-frame clones here, not all; method: immunoSEQ multiplex PCR. Here the sample spans almost 70,000 clones, around 66% being singletons. Sequencing used PBMCs. These receptors all stem from a male donor in good health and CMV-seropositive. Both conserved end residues are trimmed from each CDR3.

j_call v_call cdr3_aa
TRBJ1-3 TRBV5-5 ASSHLGDSGNTIY
TRBJ1-4 TRBV6-5 ASSYYGTDYEKLF
TRBJ1-1 TRBV27 ASSFSGTGNTEAF
. TRBV5-6 ASSLTGTGNEQY
TRBJ2-3 TRBV2 ASRAGPDTQY
TRBJ2-3 TRBV6-5 ASSYSHGTDTQY
TRBJ2-7 TRBV9 ASSVGQAGGYEQY
TRBJ1-1 TRBV6-5 ASSRQGGSEAF
TRBJ2-1 TRBV10-2 ASSDFTGSYNEQF
TRBJ2-5 TRBV7-2 ASSSRRGETQY
. TRBV27 ASKDRERFEQY
TRBJ2-6 TRBV19 ASSKGQGAGANVLT
TRBJ2-7 TRBV11-2 ASSLELTVAPYEQY
TRBJ1-5 TRBV10-2 ASRGQSNQPQH
TRBJ1-2 TRBV2 ASSRDRGNGYT
TRBJ1-3 TRBV7-2 ASSLGPGNTIY
TRBJ1-1 TRBV30 AWSVQGDTEAF
TRBJ1-5 TRBV2 ASSEFLAGDSNQPQH
TRBJ1-1 TRBV7-2 ASSLGGGYMNTEAF
TRBJ2-5 TRBV29-1 SVGTGRVETQY
TRBJ1-1 TRBV18 ASSRSRGQGTEAF
TRBJ2-1 TRBV19 ASTPGSTSYNEQF
TRBJ2-1 TRBV7-9 ASSPGTSGSYEQF
TRBJ2-1 TRBV9 ASSVGSGREGSYNEQF
TRBJ2-1 TRBV5-1 ASSPGQNSYNEQF
TRBJ2-3 TRBV4-2 ASSLLPFLDTDTQY
TRBJ1-2 TRBV19 ASSIGTGGPYGYT
TRBJ1-2 TRBV9 ASSVDPSGTGGIDGYT
TRBJ1-1 TRBV9 ASSLMVHTEAF
TRBJ2-3 TRBV7-9 SSSEGLTDTQY
TRBJ2-7 TRBV10-3 AISEVLAGGPHEQY
TRBJ2-7 TRBV9 ASSVGVTGVAYEQY
TRBJ2-1 TRBV5-4 ASELGTGGNEQF
TRBJ1-1 TRBV10-3 AISATGATEAF
TRBJ1-2 TRBV25-1 ASSEFDPRGEGYT
TRBJ2-1 TRBV30 AWSVRYEQF
TRBJ1-4 TRBV5-1 ASSLGYSLADELLF
TRBJ1-5 TRBV5-5 ASSLDRGRQPQH
TRBJ2-1 TRBV18 ASSPNLGGYNEQF
TRBJ1-5 TRBV18 ASSPEGRMNQPQH
TRBJ2-3 TRBV28 ASSFPLVSTDTQY
TRBJ2-3 TRBV9 ASSVGEVLTTDTQY
TRBJ1-2 TRBV29-1 SVPYPGQVDYGYT
TRBJ2-3 TRBV7-2 ASSLFEDTQY
TRBJ2-2 TRBV10-3 AISEPVDGLAGGGELF
TRBJ2-5 TRBV6-1 AGRANRVMQETQY
TRBJ1-2 TRBV5-4 ASSLNRDYGYT
TRBJ2-7 TRBV5-5 ASSLFVAGDEQY
TRBJ2-7 TRBV2 ASRRQGTSGRAVVGEQY
TRBJ2-1 TRBV2 ASNEGVAGANEQF
TRBJ2-4 TRBV30 AWSTTGGHRNIQY
TRBJ2-1 TRBV21-1 ASSKSRLAGSYNEQF
TRBJ2-1 TRBV6-4 ASSALYGDIDEQF
TRBJ2-1 TRBV29-1 SVVFMKTGSSYNEQF
TRBJ2-3 TRBV5-1 ASSAEVSSTDTQY
TRBJ1-4 TRBV5-4 ASGPTGNNEKLF
TRBJ2-7 TRBV7-8 ASSLGAGRGEQY
TRBJ1-2 TRBV29-1 SVDWQDYGYT
TRBJ2-5 TRBV7-3 ASSSGQGETQY
TRBJ2-7 TRBV7-3 ASSHGTSGSYEQY